This TCR beta chain was found in a study of molecular identifiers for immune sequencing clone quantification. Across the study: Split five ways in replicates, RNA from roughly 20,000 or 100,000 naive CD8 cells had four portions sequenced. Notes on the study in general: Identical TCR molecules can share a barcode, and this sharing could underestimate highly expanded clone sizes.

Sorting was used to obtain naive CD8 T cells (CD8+CD4-CCR7+CD45RA+). Note on this clonotype: Its target is unknown.

Methods described previously were used for bulk TCR libraries, and listed TCR primers were applied. TCRdb reanalysed the PCR reads using MiXCR and keeps one entry per CDR3 protein. The sample lists about 300,000 distinct CDR3 sequences, about 20% occurring once. The CDR3 totals 15 residues. The V gene's germline CDR1 is SGDLS and CDR2 YYNGEE. The germline V and J ends were trimmed by 4 bases and 0 bases, with 11 bases remaining between them. This clonotype was obtained from a human donor in good health. Some libraries in this study had Jurkat cell RNA spiked in. The chain couples TRBV9 to TRBJ2-1; unclear D gene. Sequencing used naive CD8+ T cells from blood, with Jurkat cell RNA spiked in. Regarding subset: FACS-sorted CD8+CD4-CCR7+CD45RA+ naive T cells. CDR3 sequence (DNA): TGTGCCAGCAGCTCCGACTTCAGCTCCTACAATGAGCAGTTCTTC. Its translation is CASSSDFSSYNEQFF.